Following are 28 T cell receptor beta chains from one sample sequenced in a study of naive and memory T cell subsets. An equimolar mix of two oligonucleotides served as the beta constant-region primer for TRBC1 and TRBC2. The ligated cDNA underwent four PCR rounds using SP2 and nested alpha and beta constant-region primers. TCRdb redid the calling of the UMI-ligation and nested PCR reads with MiXCR, one entry per CDR3 protein. The sample shows over 20,000 distinct CDR3 sequences, more than 7% of them seen only once. Sequencing used central memory CD8+ T cells from blood. The receptors shown here come from a human donor in good health.

The rearrangement uses TRBV6-5 and TRBJ1-1; no clear D. This CDR3 has 14 residues. Germline V gene lookup returns CDR1 MNHEY and CDR2 SVGAGI. Trimming took 0 bases from V and 4 from J, leaving 9 bases between them. CDR3 amino acids: CASSYSPGGTEAFF. CDR3 nucleotides: TGTGCCAGCAGTTACTCTCCTGGCGGCACTGAAGCTTTCTTT.

The CDR3, as DNA: TGTGCCAGCATTGGGACTAGCGGGAGGGGGACAGATACGCAGTATTTT. Its protein is CASIGTSGRGTDTQYF. This chain uses TRBV2 with TRBJ2-3; 16 nucleotides align to TRBD2. The germline V gene has CDR1 SNHLY and CDR2 FYNNEI. This CDR3 is 16 amino acids long. V shed 7 bases and J 3 bases; nucleotides not matched to a gene: 4.

This clonotype occurred many times. This sequence joins TRBV9 and TRBJ2-7; 7 bases align to TRBD1. Germline CDR1 is SGDLS and CDR2 is YYNGEE. The CDR3 runs 14 residues. Trimming removed 4 bases from V and 3 bases from J; junction bases left unmatched: 7. CDR3 coding DNA: TGTGCCAGCAGCCCCGGACAGGACGTCTACGAGCAGTACTTC. This codes for CASSPGQDVYEQYF.

This clonotype was detected ten times or more. The gene calls are TRBV3-1 and TRBJ1-1; D uncertain. Germline V CDR1 and CDR2: LGHDT, YNNKEL (reference sequence). The CDR3 has 16 amino acids. V dropped 0 bases and J dropped 0 bases, with 11 bases sitting between them. This chain's CDR3 is CASSQDEEVLNTEAFF. Here the CDR3 DNA reads TGTGCCAGCAGCCAAGATGAGGAAGTTTTGAACACTGAAGCTTTCTTT.

At least ten counts were recorded for this clonotype. The chain links TRBV6-2 or TRBV6-3 to TRBJ2-1; 11 nucleotides agree with TRBD2. Per the germline V gene, CDR1 is MNHEY and CDR2 is SVGEGT. The CDR3 is 16 amino acids. V shed 0 bases and J 6 bases; nucleotides not matched to a gene: 4. CDR3 sequence (DNA): TGTGCCAGCAGTTACTCGATGACTAGCGGGATCAATGAGCAGTTCTTC. This gives the protein CASSYSMTSGINEQFF.

A few counts support this clonotype. The chain employs TRBV29-1 and TRBJ1-1, with TRBD1 as a possible D gene (6 bases). The CDR3 spans 14 residues. Germline V gene data show CDR1 as SQVTM and CDR2 as ANQGSEA. Trimming took 5 bases from V and 1 from J, leaving 14 bases between them. The DNA of the CDR3 is TGCAGCGTTTTCCCAGGGGATGGGAACACTGAAGCTTTCTTT. Its protein is CSVFPGDGNTEAFF.

This clonotype was counted at least ten times. The V and J genes are TRBV29-1 and TRBJ2-1, with 7 nucleotides matching TRBD2. V was pared by 7 bases and J by 9 bases, with 3 bases of the junction left unmatched. CDR1 SQVTM and CDR2 ANQGSEA come from the germline V gene. CDR3 length: 10 amino acids. In DNA form, the CDR3 reads TGCAGCGATGGGGGGGTTGAGCAGTTCTTC. It codes for CSDGGVEQFF.

This clonotype has at least ten counts. The CDR3 here is CATSRDLEEQYF. In DNA, the CDR3 is TGTGCCACCAGCAGAGATTTGGAGGAGCAGTACTTC. This rearrangement joins TRBV15 to TRBJ2-7, with D unresolved. V was pared by 0 bases and J by 7 bases, with 7 bases between. This CDR3 region has 12 residues. Germline V lookup: CDR1 LNHNV, CDR2 YYDKDF (reference sequence).

This clonotype showed up many times. The V and J genes are TRBV6-4 and TRBJ2-6; no reliable D call. Trimming removed 6 bases at V and 0 bases at J, with 6 bases between. The CDR3 length is 14 residues. CDR1 MRHNA and CDR2 SNTAGT come from the germline V gene. CDR3 sequence reads: CASSEVSGANVLTF. The CDR3 DNA follows: TGTGCCAGCAGCGAAGTCTCTGGGGCCAACGTCCTGACTTTC.

Ten or more counts support this clonotype. The chain couples TRBV7-8 to TRBJ2-2, with 7 bases aligning to TRBD1. V shed 2 bases and J 3 bases; nucleotides not matched to a gene: 3. Germline-derived CDR1 and CDR2 are SGHVS and FQNEAQ. The CDR3 is 15 residues long. Written as DNA, the CDR3 is TGTGCCAGCAGCTTATACGGGACAGACACCGGGGAGCTGTTTTTT. Its translation is CASSLYGTDTGELFF.

The chain combines TRBV7-9 with TRBJ2-2; D not certain. The germline gives CDR1 SEHNR, CDR2 FQNEAQ (reference sequence). The CDR3 covers 14 residues. V was pared by 5 bases and J by 3 bases, with 10 bases between. Written as DNA, the CDR3 is TGTGCCAGCAGCCACTCAGGAGACACCGGGGAGCTGTTTTTT. It yields the protein CASSHSGDTGELFF.

This chain links TRBV12-3 or TRBV12-4 with TRBJ1-1; D uncertain. The ends were cut back, 2 bases at V and 4 bases at J, with 14 bases in the middle. The CDR3 is 15 residues long. CDR3 DNA: TGTGCCAGCAGTTTAAGGTCAAGCAGTCTCACTGAAGCTTTCTTT. It is translated as CASSLRSSSLTEAFF.

The chain carries TRBV14 and TRBJ1-4; TRBD1 matches 7 bases. The CDR3 loop spans 14 amino acids. Trimming at V came to 3 bases and at J to 7 bases, leaving 5 bases not matched to a gene. CDR1 and CDR2 (germline): SGHDN, FVKESK. The CDR3 nucleotides read TGTGCCAGCAGCCAGACAGGGTCGGGTGAAAAACTGTTTTTT. It specifies CASSQTGSGEKLFF.

This clonotype has a count of ten or more. The chain employs TRBV20-1 and TRBJ2-1; 9 bases are shared with TRBD2. J was trimmed by 4 bases and V by 6 bases; bases with no gene match: 7. The CDR3 loop spans 14 amino acids. Germline V CDR1 and CDR2: DFQATT, SNEGSKA (reference sequence). CDR3 in amino acids: CSAQTSGSYNEQFF. The CDR3, as DNA: TGCAGTGCCCAGACTAGCGGATCGTACAATGAGCAGTTCTTC.

The chain uses TRBV13 and TRBJ2-2; a weak D match, TRBD2 (6 bases). The V end was cut by 5 bases, the J end by 7 bases, with 14 bases between. The CDR3 contains 14 residues. Germline CDR1 and CDR2: PRHDT and FYEKMQ (reference sequence). In DNA, the CDR3 is TGTGCCAGCAGCGATCTAGCGTTGGGCGGGGAGCTGTTTTTT. Protein: CASSDLALGGELFF.

The gene calls are TRBV30 and TRBJ1-2, with a possible D match to TRBD1 (6 bases). The V end lost 4 bases, the J end lost 2 bases, and 8 bases lay between the germline ends. This CDR3 region has 12 residues. Germline V gene data show CDR1 as GTSNPN and CDR2 as SVGIG (reference sequence). CDR3 protein: CAWIGQNYGYTF. CDR3 coding DNA: TGTGCCTGGATAGGACAGAACTATGGCTACACCTTC.

This clonotype was counted a few times. The J gene is TRBJ2-7, the V gene TRBV7-2, with TRBD2 matching over 8 bases. J gave up 8 bases and V 0 bases, and 15 bases lay outside the gene matches. Germline CDR1 is SGHTA and CDR2 is FQGNSA. The length of the CDR3 is 17 residues. The CDR3 protein is CASSLASPGTSQFQQYF. In DNA, the CDR3 is TGTGCCAGCAGCTTAGCCTCCCCCGGGACTAGTCAATTTCAGCAGTACTTC.

This clonotype qualifies as medium-sized (0.01 to 0.1%). The chain joins TRBV27 to TRBJ2-7; TRBD2 might be the D (6 bases). Per germline, CDR1 MNHEY and CDR2 SMNVEV (reference sequence). This CDR3 comprises 12 residues. Trimming removed 3 bases from V and 7 bases from J, with 10 bases in between. CDR3 region: CASSFAGREQYF. The CDR3 DNA follows: TGTGCCAGCAGTTTTGCGGGGCGGGAGCAGTACTTC.

The sample holds many counts of this clonotype. The J gene is TRBJ2-7, the V gene TRBV6-2 or TRBV6-3; weak D call: TRBD2 (5 bases). V lost 5 bases, J lost 2 bases, and 7 bases lay in between. The CDR3 contains 12 residues. From germline, CDR1 is MNHEY and CDR2 SVGEGT. The CDR3 loop is CASSPGTYEQYF. The DNA for the CDR3 is TGTGCCAGCAGTCCCGGGACCTACGAGCAGTACTTC.

The sample holds many counts of this clonotype. This chain uses TRBV28 with TRBJ2-7; TRBD2 matches 12 bases. Trimming at V came to 11 bases and at J to 2 bases, leaving 4 bases not matched to a gene. Germline V gives CDR1 MDHEN, CDR2 SYDVKM. The CDR3 contains 13 residues. This chain's CDR3 is CASRLAGAYEQYF. CDR3 DNA sequence: TGTGCCTCCCGACTAGCGGGAGCCTACGAGCAGTACTTC.

This chain links TRBV28 with TRBJ1-5; weak D call: TRBD1 (5 bases). The CDR3 has 14 amino acids. CDR1 is MDHEN and CDR2 is SYDVKM in the germline V gene. V gave up 2 bases and J gave up 6 bases, with 11 bases separating them. CDR3 sequence: CASSLVGAGQPQHF. DNA of the CDR3: TGTGCCAGCAGTTTAGTCGGGGCAGGTCAGCCCCAGCATTTT.

This clonotype was found a few times. This chain uses TRBV4-1 with TRBJ1-2; the D gene is possibly TRBD1 (5 bases). V gave up 4 bases and J gave up 6 bases, with 18 bases separating them. From germline, CDR1 is MGHRA and CDR2 YSYEKL. The CDR3 length is 15 residues. The CDR3 reads CASSPLGGRDDGYTF. CDR3 nucleotides: TGCGCCAGCAGCCCCCTCGGAGGCAGGGACGATGGCTACACCTTC.

In this sample, this clonotype turned up a few times. The chain uses TRBV24-1 and TRBJ1-5, with D possibly being TRBD1 (5 bases). This CDR3 comprises 15 residues. Germline loops: CDR1 KGHDR, CDR2 SFDVKD. Deletions cut 5 bases from V and 2 bases from J, with 12 bases between. For the CDR3, the DNA is TGTGCCACCAGTGGGACAAGAGATGGCAATCAGCCCCAGCATTTT. Its translation: CATSGTRDGNQPQHF.

This clonotype was counted only a few times. The chain joins TRBV9 to TRBJ2-2; the D is unclear. CDR1 and CDR2 from the germline V gene are SGDLS and YYNGEE. The CDR3 consists of 12 residues. Deletions cut 4 bases from V and 5 bases from J, with 6 bases between. The CDR3 DNA reads TGTGCCAGCAGCCCCGGAACCGGGGAGCTGTTTTTT. Its translation: CASSPGTGELFF.

As for this clonotype: This may arise from a read error, as a much more abundant clone is one base away. The CDR3 does not close with the conserved phenylalanine or tryptophan, likely indicating a read error. The chain links TRBV20-1 to TRBJ2-1, with TRBD2 matching over 8 bases. CDR1 is DFQATT and CDR2 is SNEGSKA in the germline V gene (reference sequence). V lost 3 bases, J lost 4 bases, and 8 bases stayed unmatched. CDR3 size: 15 residues. The CDR3 is CSARNVASGYNEQFS. The DNA of the CDR3 is TGCAGTGCTAGGAACGTCGCTAGCGGGTACAATGAGCAGTTCTCC.

This clonotype was seen more than once but under ten times. V is TRBV6-2 or TRBV6-3 and J is TRBJ1-5, with a possible D match to TRBD1 (6 bases). The V end was cut by 3 bases, the J end by 7 bases, with 16 bases between. From germline, CDR1 is MNHEY and CDR2 SVGEGT. The CDR3 has 15 residues. CDR3 nucleotide sequence: TGTGCCAGCAGTTATAGGTTGGGGGGCGTACAGCCCCAGCATTTT. This sequence encodes CASSYRLGGVQPQHF.

The V and J genes are TRBV28 and TRBJ2-2, with 14 bases aligning to TRBD2. The germline gives CDR1 MDHEN, CDR2 SYDVKM. The V and J ends lost 3 bases and 9 bases, in that order; junction bases with no gene match: 6. This CDR3 is built from 16 residues. CDR3 in DNA: TGTGCCAGCAGTTTCATGACTAGCGGGAGGGGTCGGGAGCTGTTTTTT. It encodes CASSFMTSGRGRELFF.

This clonotype came up a few times. This chain joins TRBV4-3 and TRBJ2-1, with 11 bases that match TRBD2. Germline CDR1 reads LGHNA; CDR2 reads YSLEER. The CDR3 is 16 amino acids. V dropped 3 bases and J dropped 3; count of bases not matched to a gene: 4. CDR3 residues: CASSQTLAGDYNEQFF. The CDR3 DNA reads as TGCGCCAGCAGCCAGACACTAGCGGGAGACTACAATGAGCAGTTCTTC.